Listed here are 12 T cell receptor beta chains from one sample, sequenced in a study of OX40 agonist ivuxolimab in advanced cancers. TCRdb keeps only in-frame clones here, not all; method: immunoSEQ multiplex PCR. The sample consists of 45,000 to 75,000 clones, around 79% of them appearing once. The specimen comprised CD4+ or CD8+ T cells sorted from blood, sampled in a trial of the OX40 agonist ivuxolimab. The receptors derive from an adult with an advanced solid tumor such as melanoma, head and neck, liver or kidney cancer.

The chain uses TRBV5-4 and TRBJ1-1; 7 nucleotides line up with TRBD1. Unmatched junction bases numbered 2, after V lost 2 bases and J lost 4 bases. The CDR3 covers 13 residues. Germline V gene lookup returns CDR1 SGHNT and CDR2 YYREEE (reference sequence). CDR3 in amino acids: CASSLDRVTEAFF. The CDR3 bases are TGTGCCAGCAGCTTAGACAGGGTCACTGAAGCTTTCTTT.

In its sample, this clone was seen a few times. The J gene is TRBJ2-7, the V gene TRBV28; 7 bases are shared with TRBD1. This CDR3 region has 13 residues. After removal of 6 bases from V and 5 bases from J, the junction contained 7 bases not matched to a gene. Germline-derived CDR1 and CDR2 are MDHEN and SYDVKM. The DNA for the CDR3 is TGTGCCAGCAGGACGGGACAGTCCCACGAGCAGTACTTC. Amino acid sequence: CASRTGQSHEQYF.

The rearrangement joins TRBV2 to TRBJ1-1; D uncertain. This CDR3 contains 17 residues. Germline loops: CDR1 SNHLY, CDR2 FYNNEI. V was trimmed by 3 bases and J by 0 bases, leaving 17 bases between them. CDR3 DNA: TGTGCCAGCAGTGATCCGGGGAAGGCGGCCCTGAACACTGAAGCTTTCTTT. As protein: CASSDPGKAALNTEAFF. The full variable domain, its missing parts supplied by reference TRBV2 and TRBJ1-1, is EPEVTQTPSHQVTQMGQEVILRCVPISNHLYFYWYRQILGQKVEFLVSFYNNEISEKSEIFDDQFSVERPDGSNFTLKIRSTKLEDSAMYFCASSDPGKAALNTEAFFGQGTRLTVV.

V is TRBV19 and J is TRBJ2-3, with 13 positions matching TRBD2. Germline assignment: CDR1 LNHDA and CDR2 SQIVND (reference sequence). Losses at the gene ends were 6 bases for V and 4 bases for J; bases not matched to a gene: 1. CDR3 length: 14 residues. The CDR3 DNA reads TGTGCCAGTAGCGGACTAGCGGGAGCAGATACGCAGTATTTT. Its translation: CASSGLAGADTQYF.

The CDR3 region is CASSLGLGTYNEQFF. CDR3 nucleotide sequence: TGCGCCAGCAGCCTGGGACTAGGGACGTACAATGAGCAGTTCTTC. This chain links TRBV5-1 with TRBJ2-1, with 8 bases that match TRBD2. Germline V CDR1 and CDR2: SGHRS, YFSETQ. This CDR3 is built from 15 residues. V lost 4 bases and J lost 4; bases outside the gene matches: 7.

This clone was recorded a few times. V and J are TRBV15 and TRBJ1-1, with 9 bases fitting TRBD1. V shed 0 bases and J 4 bases; nucleotides not matched to a gene: 6. CDR1 LNHNV and CDR2 YYDKDF come from the germline V gene (reference sequence). The CDR3 sequence is 16 residues long. The CDR3 region has the DNA TGTGCCACCAGCAGAGAACAGGGGGCTGGGGGCACTGAAGCTTTCTTT. It codes for CATSREQGAGGTEAFF.

This chain joins TRBV6-1 and TRBJ1-4, with D possibly matching TRBD1 (6 bases). Germline V lookup: CDR1 MNHNS, CDR2 SASEGT. V lost 1 base and J 0 bases, leaving 15 bases between the germline ends. The CDR3 is 18 amino acids. CDR3 coding DNA: TGTGCCAGCAGTGAAGGGTCCCAAGGGGGTGCAACTAATGAAAAACTGTTTTTT. Encoded protein: CASSEGSQGGATNEKLFF.

A remark on this clone: This sample includes further DNA sequences coding for the same CDR3. The chain carries TRBV18 and TRBJ2-5; D is possibly TRBD2 (6 bases). Germline values: CDR1 KGHSH, CDR2 LQKENI. V lost 2 bases to trimming and J lost 3 bases, with 7 bases between them. There are 13 residues in the CDR3. The CDR3 DNA sequence: TGTGCCAGCTCACCAGGGAGGAAAGAGACCCAGTACTTC. Translating it yields CASSPGRKETQYF. Together with reference TRBV18 and TRBJ2-5, the CDR3 gives the full variable domain: NAGVMQNPRHLVRRRGQEARLRCSPMKGHSHVYWYRQLPEEGLKFMVYLQKENIIDESGMPKERFSAEFPKEGPSILRIQQVVRGDSAAYFCASSPGRKETQYFGPGTRLLVL.

The chain links TRBV2 to TRBJ2-2, with 7 bases lining up with TRBD1. Unmatched junction bases numbered 12, after V lost 9 bases and J lost 8 bases. CDR3 length equals 14 residues. Germline V gene sequence: CDR1 SNHLY, CDR2 FYNNEI. DNA of the CDR3: TGTGCCAGTAACAGTCGACAGGGTGAGGGGGAGCTGTTTTTT. Residues: CASNSRQGEGELFF.

The J gene is TRBJ1-2, the V gene TRBV30; no reliable D call. Germline assignment: CDR1 GTSNPN and CDR2 SVGIG (reference sequence). The length of the CDR3 is 12 residues. V was clipped by 5 bases and J by 7 bases, with 14 bases between them. The DNA for the CDR3 is TGTGCCTGGGCGGGCCCCTCCCGTGGCTACACCTTC. As protein: CAWAGPSRGYTF.

The V gene is TRBV4-1, the J gene TRBJ2-6, with D maybe TRBD1 (6 bases). Trimming removed 4 bases at V and 1 base at J, with 8 bases between. The CDR3 length is 15 residues. The V gene's germline CDR1 is MGHRA and CDR2 YSYEKL. The CDR3 coding sequence is TGCGCCAGCAGCCTTACAGGGTCTGGGGCCAACGTCCTGACTTTC. This gives the protein CASSLTGSGANVLTF.

This chain's CDR3 is CASSLFGRRSYEQYF. The DNA of the CDR3 is TGTGCCAGCAGTTTATTTGGCCGGCGATCCTACGAGCAGTACTTC. V and J are TRBV28 and TRBJ2-7; D remains ambiguous. Trimming took 1 base from V and 1 from J, leaving 11 bases between them. The CDR3 spans 15 residues. Germline V gene lookup returns CDR1 MDHEN and CDR2 SYDVKM.